This record covers a single T cell receptor beta chain. This CDR3 contains 14 residues. CDR1 is KGHSH, CDR2 LQKENI, per germline. V lost 7 bases and J 6 bases, leaving 19 bases between the germline ends. This sample was taken from a study of blood T cell repertoires in COVID-19. Authors' data handling: For nucleated cells, counts were estimated from reference gene primer amplification. Libraries were prepared by immunoSEQ multiplex PCR; TCRdb keeps only in-frame clonotypes and omits some of them. For V, J and clone size, that table is used; D and trimming come from the DNA. Among about 240,000 clones listed, about 88% were seen once.

This chain joins TRBV18 and TRBJ2-7, with D perhaps matching TRBD1 (6 bases). Sequencing used peripheral blood. This sequence was found in a woman in her seventies with active or convalescent COVID-19. As DNA, the CDR3 is TGTGCCAGCTTCCAAAACCTGGGGGCGGGCGAGCAGTACTTC. Its translation: CASFQNLGAGEQYF.